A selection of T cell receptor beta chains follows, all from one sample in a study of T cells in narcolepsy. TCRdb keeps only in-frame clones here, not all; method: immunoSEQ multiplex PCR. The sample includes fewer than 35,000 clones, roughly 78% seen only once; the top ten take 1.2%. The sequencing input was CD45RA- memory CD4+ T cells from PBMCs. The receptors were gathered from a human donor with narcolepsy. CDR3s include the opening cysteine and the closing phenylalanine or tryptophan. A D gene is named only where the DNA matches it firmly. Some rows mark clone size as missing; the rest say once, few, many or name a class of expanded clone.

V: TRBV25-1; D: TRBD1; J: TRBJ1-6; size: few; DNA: TGTGCCAGCAGTGGTTCCGGGACAGGGAGTTCACCCCTCCACTTT; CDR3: CASSGSGTGSSPLHF
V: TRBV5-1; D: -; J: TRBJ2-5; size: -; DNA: TGCGCCAGCAGCTCGCGACAAGAGACCCAGTACTTC; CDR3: CASSSRQETQYF
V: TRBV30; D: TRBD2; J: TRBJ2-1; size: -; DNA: TGTGCCTGGAGTGTACCGGTGGCGGGAGGCCGCAATGAGCAGTTCTTC; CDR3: CAWSVPVAGGRNEQFF
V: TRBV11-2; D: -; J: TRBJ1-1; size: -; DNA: TGTGCCAGCAGCTCACAGAAGAACACTGAAGCTTTCTTT; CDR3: CASSSQKNTEAFF
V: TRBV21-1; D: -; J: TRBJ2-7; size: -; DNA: TGTGCCAGCAGCAAAGAGCGACTAGCGGAACACTACGAGCAGTACTTC; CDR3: CASSKERLAEHYEQYF
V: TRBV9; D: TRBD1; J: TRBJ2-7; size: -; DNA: TGTGCCAGCAGCCTTGGGGACAGGGGACATTACGAGCAGTACTTC; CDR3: CASSLGDRGHYEQYF
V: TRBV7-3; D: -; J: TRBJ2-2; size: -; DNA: TGTGCCAGCAGCTCCTACGACACCGGGGAGCTGTTTTTT; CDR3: CASSSYDTGELFF
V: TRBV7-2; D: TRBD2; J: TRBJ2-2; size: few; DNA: TGTGCCAGCAGCTTACTAGCGGGGTTAAGCGGGGCCGGGGAGCTGTTTTTT; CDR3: CASSLLAGLSGAGELFF
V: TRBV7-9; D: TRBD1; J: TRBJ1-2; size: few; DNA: TGTGCCAGCAGCTATCAATCGGGACAGTCTAACTATGGCTACACCTTC; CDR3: CASSYQSGQSNYGYTF
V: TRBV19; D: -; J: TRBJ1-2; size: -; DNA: TGTGCCAGTAGTGCAGAGACAGTTTATGGCTACACCTTC; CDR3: CASSAETVYGYTF
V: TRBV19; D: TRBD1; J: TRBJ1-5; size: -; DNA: TGTGCCAGTAGTATAGATGGGACAGGGAGAATCGGTCAGCCCCAGCATTTT; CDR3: CASSIDGTGRIGQPQHF
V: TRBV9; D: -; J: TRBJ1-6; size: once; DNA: TGTGCCAGCAGCGTAAAGGGTTTTGATTCACCCCTCCACTTT; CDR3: CASSVKGFDSPLHF
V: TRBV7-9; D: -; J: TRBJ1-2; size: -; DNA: TGTGCCAGCAGCTTAGAGGGTAGTGGGGGGTGGGAGAATGGCTACACCTTC; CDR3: CASSLEGSGGWENGYTF
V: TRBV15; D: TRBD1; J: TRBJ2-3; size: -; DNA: TGTGCCACCAGCTCGGACAGGGGGCGACTAGATACGCAGTATTTT; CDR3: CATSSDRGRLDTQYF
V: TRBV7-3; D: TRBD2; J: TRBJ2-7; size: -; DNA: TGTGCCAGCAGCCCTCTAAGCGGGAGGGCCCCTTACGAGCAGTACTTC; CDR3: CASSPLSGRAPYEQYF
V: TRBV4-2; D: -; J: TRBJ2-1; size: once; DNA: TGTGCCAGCAGCCAAGAGTTCAATGAGCAGTTCTTC; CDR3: CASSQEFNEQFF
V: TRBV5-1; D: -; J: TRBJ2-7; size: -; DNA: TGCGCCAGCAGCTCCAACTACGAGCAGTACTTC; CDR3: CASSSNYEQYF
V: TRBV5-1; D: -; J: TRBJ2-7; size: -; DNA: TGCGCCAGCAGCTTGCAAGACTACGAGCAGTACTTC; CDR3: CASSLQDYEQYF
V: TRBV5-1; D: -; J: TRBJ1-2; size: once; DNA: TGCGCCAGCAGCCAATACGGGGCAGCGGGAATGGGCTACACCTTC; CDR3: CASSQYGAAGMGYTF
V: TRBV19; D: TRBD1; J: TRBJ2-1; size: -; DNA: TGTGCCAGTAGTCCCCGGGACAGGGGATCCGATGAGCAGTTCTTC; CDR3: CASSPRDRGSDEQFF
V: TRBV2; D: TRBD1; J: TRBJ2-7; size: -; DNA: TGTGCCAGCTACACAGGGGGCGGCGGGAACGAGCAGTACTTC; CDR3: CASYTGGGGNEQYF
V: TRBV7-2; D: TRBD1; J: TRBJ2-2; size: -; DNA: TGTGCCAGCAGCTCCAGGACAGGGCCTGGATTCACCGGGGAGCTGTTTTTT; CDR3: CASSSRTGPGFTGELFF
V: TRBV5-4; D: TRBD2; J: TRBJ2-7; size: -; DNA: TGTGCCAGCAGCCCCCGCGTGACTAGCGGGACCTACGAGCAGTACTTC; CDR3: CASSPRVTSGTYEQYF
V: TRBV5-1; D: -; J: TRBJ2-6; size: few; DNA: TGCGCCAGCAGCTTAATAGGTCAGGGGTACTCTGGGGCCAACGTCCTGACTTTC; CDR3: CASSLIGQGYSGANVLTF
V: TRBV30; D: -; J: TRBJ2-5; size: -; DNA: TGTGCCTGGAGTCGCGGTAGCGAGAGGGTGGCGGGGACCCAGTACTTC; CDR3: CAWSRGSERVAGTQYF
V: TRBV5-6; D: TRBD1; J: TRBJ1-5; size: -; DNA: TGTGCCAGCAGCTTAGGACAGGGACTCAGTCAGCCCCAGCATTTT; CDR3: CASSLGQGLSQPQHF
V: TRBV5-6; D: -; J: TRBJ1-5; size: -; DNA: TGTGCCAGCACCTCGGGGGCAGCCGATCAGCCCCAGCATTTT; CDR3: CASTSGAADQPQHF
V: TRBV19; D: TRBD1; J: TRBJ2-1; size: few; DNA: TGTGCCAGTCAGTTGGGGACAGCCTACAATGAGCAGTTCTTC; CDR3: CASQLGTAYNEQFF
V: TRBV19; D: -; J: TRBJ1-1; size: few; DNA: TGTGCCAGTACCCGACAGCAGAACACTGAAGCTTTCTTT; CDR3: CASTRQQNTEAFF
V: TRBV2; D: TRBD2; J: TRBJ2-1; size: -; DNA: TGTGCCAGCAGTGTAACTAGCGGGAGTAATGAGCAGTTCTTC; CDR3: CASSVTSGSNEQFF
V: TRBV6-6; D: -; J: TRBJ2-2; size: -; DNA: TGTGCCAGCAGATACGACGCGATCTCCGGGGAGCTGTTTTTT; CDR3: CASRYDAISGELFF
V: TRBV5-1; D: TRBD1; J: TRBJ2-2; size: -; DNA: TGCGCCAGCAGCCCAAGAGGGACAGCGAACACCGGGGAGCTGTTTTTT; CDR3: CASSPRGTANTGELFF
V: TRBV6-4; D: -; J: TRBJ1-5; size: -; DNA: TGTGCCAGCAGTGCCGAAGAGGGTCAGCCCCAGCATTTT; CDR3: CASSAEEGQPQHF
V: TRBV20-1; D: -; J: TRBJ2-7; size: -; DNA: TGCAGTGCTAGATACGAGCAGTACTTC; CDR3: CSARYEQYF
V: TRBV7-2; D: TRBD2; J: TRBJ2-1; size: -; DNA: TGTGCCAGCAGCTTAGGACTAGCGGGCAACAATGAGCAGTTCTTC; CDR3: CASSLGLAGNNEQFF
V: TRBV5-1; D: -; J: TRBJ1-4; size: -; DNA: TGCGCCAGCAGCATTCTGGGGGATAATGAAAAACTGTTTTTT; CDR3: CASSILGDNEKLFF
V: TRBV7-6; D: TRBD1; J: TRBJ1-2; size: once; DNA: TGTGCCAGCAGCTTAATGTCACAGGGGAACTATGGCTACACCTTC; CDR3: CASSLMSQGNYGYTF
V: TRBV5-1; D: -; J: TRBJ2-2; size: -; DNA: TGCGCCAGCAGCTTGGTTCGGGGAACCGGGGAGCTGTTTTTT; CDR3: CASSLVRGTGELFF
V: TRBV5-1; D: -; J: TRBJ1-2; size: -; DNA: TGCGCCAGCACTGTCGGGAGTAATTATGGCTACACCTTC; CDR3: CASTVGSNYGYTF
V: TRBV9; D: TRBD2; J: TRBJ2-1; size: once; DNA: TGTGCCAGCAGCGCCGGCGGGACTAGCGGCTACAATGAGCAGTTCTTC; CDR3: CASSAGGTSGYNEQFF
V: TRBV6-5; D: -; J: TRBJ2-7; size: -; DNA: TGTGCCAGCAGTTACCATGAGCAACCCACCTACGAGCAGTACTTC; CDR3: CASSYHEQPTYEQYF
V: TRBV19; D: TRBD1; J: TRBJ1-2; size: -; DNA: TGTGCCAGTAGCCGGGACAGGCAAAGTAGTGGCTACACCTTC; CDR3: CASSRDRQSSGYTF
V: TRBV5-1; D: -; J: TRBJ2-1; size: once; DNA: TGCGCCAGCAGCACAGGAGGCACTATCTACAATGAGCAGTTCTTC; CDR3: CASSTGGTIYNEQFF
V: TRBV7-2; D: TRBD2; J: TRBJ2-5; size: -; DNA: TGTGCCAGCAGCTTTCTTTCGGGGGGGCGTGGGACCCAGTACTTC; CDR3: CASSFLSGGRGTQYF
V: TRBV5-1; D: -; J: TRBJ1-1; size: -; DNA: TGCGCCAGCAGCCTCGGGACGGGTATGAACACTGAAGCTTTCTTT; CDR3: CASSLGTGMNTEAFF
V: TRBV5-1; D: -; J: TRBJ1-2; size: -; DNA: TGCGCCAGCAGTCCTGAGGCCGGTAACTATGGCTACACCTTC; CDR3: CASSPEAGNYGYTF
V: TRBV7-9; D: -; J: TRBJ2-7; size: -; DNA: TGTGCCAGCAGCTTAAGTGGGCAGTTTTCCTACGAGCAGTACTTC; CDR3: CASSLSGQFSYEQYF
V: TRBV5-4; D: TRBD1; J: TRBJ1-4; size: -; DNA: TGTGCCAGCAGCTTGGGGGACAGGGCCCATGAAAAACTGTTTTTT; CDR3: CASSLGDRAHEKLFF
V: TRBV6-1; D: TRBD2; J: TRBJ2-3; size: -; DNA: TGTGCCAGCAGTGCCACGTCGGGGGGGCGATCAGATACGCAGTATTTT; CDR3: CASSATSGGRSDTQYF
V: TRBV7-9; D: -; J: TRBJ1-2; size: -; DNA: TGTGCCAGCAGCCTACGAGGGGACTATGGCTACACCTTC; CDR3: CASSLRGDYGYTF
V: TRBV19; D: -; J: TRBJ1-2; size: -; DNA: TGTGCCAGTAGTATTACCTACAGTAACTATGGCTACACCTTC; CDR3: CASSITYSNYGYTF
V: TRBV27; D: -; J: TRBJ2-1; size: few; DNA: TGTGCCAGCAGGCAAGGGGCGGCCTACAATGAGCAGTTCTTC; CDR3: CASRQGAAYNEQFF
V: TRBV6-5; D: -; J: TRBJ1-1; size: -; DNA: TGTGCCACCCACCCGGGGACCGACACTTTCTTT; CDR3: CATHPGTDTFF
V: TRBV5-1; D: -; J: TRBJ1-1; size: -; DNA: TGCGCCAGCAGCTTGGGAGGGTTTAACACTGAAGCTTTCTTT; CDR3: CASSLGGFNTEAFF
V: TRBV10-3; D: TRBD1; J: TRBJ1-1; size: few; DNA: TGTGCCGCCCGAACTCCCGGGACAGGGGGCGGAACTGAAGCTTTCTTT; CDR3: CAARTPGTGGGTEAFF
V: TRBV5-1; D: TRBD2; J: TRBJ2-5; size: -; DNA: TGCGCCAGCAGCGTCGGGACTAGCCGAGCTCAAGAGACCCAGTACTTC; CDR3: CASSVGTSRAQETQYF
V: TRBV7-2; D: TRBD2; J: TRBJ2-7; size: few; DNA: TGTGCCAGCAGCTTAGGTCGGGCGGGAGTCTACGAGCAGTACTTC; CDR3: CASSLGRAGVYEQYF
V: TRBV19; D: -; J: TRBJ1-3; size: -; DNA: TGTGCCAGTAGTTCCTACAGGAGCTCTGGAAACACCATATATTTT; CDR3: CASSSYRSSGNTIYF